The rows below give T cell receptor beta chains drawn from one sample of a study of T cells expressing NK-cell markers. Each CDR3 protein gets one entry in TCRdb, which reprocessed the 5' RACE reads and gives no DNA. The repertoire table contains about 260,000 distinct CDR3 sequences. Sequenced input: blood T cells: a sorted CD56 or NKG2C T cell subset, CD4+ or CD8+ T cells, or bulk PBMC T cells (not recorded which). The receptors were gathered from a man between 18 and 29 years old in good health. Both conserved end residues are part of each CDR3.

TRBJ2-1 | TRBV10-3 | CASTDSRNHNEQFF
TRBJ2-1 | TRBV11-2 | CASAGRDSYNEQFF
TRBJ2-1 | TRBV12-3/TRBV12-4 | CASSLASSTNEQFF
TRBJ1-1 | TRBV20-1 | CSARDPWGNTEAFF
TRBJ1-2 | TRBV6-4 | CASSDRASEGHYGYTF
TRBJ2-7 | TRBV7-8 | CASSSGGGQPTYEQYF
TRBJ1-2 | TRBV24-1 | CATSENSDRGYTF
TRBJ1-1 | TRBV7-2 | CASSIWGLNTEAFF
TRBJ2-5 | TRBV20-1 | CSAGLAVNRETQYF
TRBJ2-5 | TRBV11-2 | CASSRVGRGQETQYF
TRBJ2-3 | TRBV24-1 | CATSDTGGTDTQYF
TRBJ1-4 | TRBV12-3/TRBV12-4 | CASGPTEDNEKLFF
TRBJ1-2 | TRBV4-3 | CASSQGFRVEGGYTF
TRBJ2-1 | TRBV29-1 | CSVSDRGKINEQFF
TRBJ2-7 | TRBV9 | CASSPSGSLGYEQYF
TRBJ1-5 | TRBV2 | CASSRGMSNQPQHF
TRBJ2-3 | TRBV4-2 | CASSQGLADTDTQYF
TRBJ1-2 | TRBV20-1 | CSAPGATRYGYTF
TRBJ2-5 | TRBV12-5 | CASGPGTFAETQYF
TRBJ2-2 | TRBV7-6 | CASSLVTGSNTGELFF
TRBJ1-4 | TRBV7-2 | CASSLRAQGEKLFF
TRBJ2-1 | TRBV12-3/TRBV12-4 | CASEGGGAPLIYNEQFF
TRBJ2-1 | TRBV20-1 | CSARTLAGASYNEQFF
TRBJ2-2 | TRBV20-1 | CSASRTSGILNTGELFF
TRBJ2-7 | TRBV6-1 | CASSRSGTYYEQYF
TRBJ2-1 | TRBV20-1 | CSARDHNGEQFF
TRBJ1-3 | TRBV25-1 | CASSRSVGNTIYF
TRBJ2-1 | TRBV4-1 | CASSQDVPGTGGNEQFF
TRBJ2-1 | TRBV29-1 | CSVEMTSGYNEQFF
TRBJ2-1 | TRBV12-3/TRBV12-4 | CASSSTSGRPLALNEQFF
TRBJ1-3 | TRBV7-9 | CASSVMADTIYF
TRBJ2-3 | TRBV7-9 | CASSRGKTDTQYF
TRBJ2-3 | TRBV5-5 | CASSLGARRDTTDTQYF
TRBJ2-3 | TRBV12-3/TRBV12-4 | CASSLGVVKDTQYF
TRBJ2-1 | TRBV24-1 | CATSAPVYNEQFF
TRBJ2-3 | TRBV9 | CASSVGRSSTDTQYF
TRBJ2-3 | TRBV5-1 | CASSSAGTSRGTDTQYF